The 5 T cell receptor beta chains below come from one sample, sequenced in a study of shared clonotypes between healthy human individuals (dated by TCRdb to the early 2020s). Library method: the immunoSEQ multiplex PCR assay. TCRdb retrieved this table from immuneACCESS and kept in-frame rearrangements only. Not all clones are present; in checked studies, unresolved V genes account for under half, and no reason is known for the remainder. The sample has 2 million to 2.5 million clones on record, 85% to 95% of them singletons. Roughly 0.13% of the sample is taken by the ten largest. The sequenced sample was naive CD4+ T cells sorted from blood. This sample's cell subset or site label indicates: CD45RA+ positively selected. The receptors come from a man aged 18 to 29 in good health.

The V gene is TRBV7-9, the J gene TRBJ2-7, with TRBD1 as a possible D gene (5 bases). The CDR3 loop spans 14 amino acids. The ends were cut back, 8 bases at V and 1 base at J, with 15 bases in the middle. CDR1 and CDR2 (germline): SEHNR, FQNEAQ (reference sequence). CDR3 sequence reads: CASLGADKSYEQYF. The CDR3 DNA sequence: TGTGCCAGCCTAGGGGCGGACAAGTCCTACGAGCAGTACTTC.

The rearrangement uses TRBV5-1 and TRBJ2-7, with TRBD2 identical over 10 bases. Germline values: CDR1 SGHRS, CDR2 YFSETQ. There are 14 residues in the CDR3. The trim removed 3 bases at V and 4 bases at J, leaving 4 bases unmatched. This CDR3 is CASSWGLAPYEQYF. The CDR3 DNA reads TGCGCCAGCAGCTGGGGACTAGCGCCATACGAGCAGTACTTC.

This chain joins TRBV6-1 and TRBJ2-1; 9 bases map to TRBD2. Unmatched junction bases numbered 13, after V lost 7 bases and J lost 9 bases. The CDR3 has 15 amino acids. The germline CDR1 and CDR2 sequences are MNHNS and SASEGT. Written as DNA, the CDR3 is TGTGCCAGCACCGAACAGGGGACTAGCAGTTTTGAGCAGTTCTTC. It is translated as CASTEQGTSSFEQFF.

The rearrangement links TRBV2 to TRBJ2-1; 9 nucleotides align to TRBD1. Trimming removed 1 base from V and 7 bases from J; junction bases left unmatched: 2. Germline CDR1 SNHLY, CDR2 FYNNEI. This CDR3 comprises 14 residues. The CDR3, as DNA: TGTGCCAGCAGTGAAGACAGGGGGCGGAATGAGCAGTTCTTC. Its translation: CASSEDRGRNEQFF.

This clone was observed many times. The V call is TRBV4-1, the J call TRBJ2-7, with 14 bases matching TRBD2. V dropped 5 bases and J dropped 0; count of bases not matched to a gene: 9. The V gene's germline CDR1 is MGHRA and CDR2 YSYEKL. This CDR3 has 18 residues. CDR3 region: CASSYGTSGGPSSYEQYF. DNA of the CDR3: TGCGCCAGCAGCTATGGGACTAGCGGGGGCCCAAGCTCCTACGAGCAGTACTTC.